Each of the 29 T cell receptor beta chains below was sequenced from the same sample in a study of tumor-infiltrating lymphocytes in primary liver carcinoma. Blood RNA was derived from unsorted whole blood, and germline DNA was extracted too. Starting material of 500 ng total RNA yielded TCR beta cDNA via a constant-region primer. A slightly modified ARM-PCR protocol with three nested multiplex PCR rounds produced these TCR beta libraries. Amplification in the first two PCR rounds was performed using TRBV1-TRBV30 forward primers and a C-beta reverse primer for approximately 10 cycles each. TCRdb re-analysed the multiplex PCR reads in MiXCR, keeping a single row per CDR3 protein. Among approximately 340,000 distinct CDR3 sequences listed, less than 75% were seen once. Material for sequencing was peripheral blood. The origin of the receptors is a man aged 35 to 55 with primary liver carcinoma and hepatitis B virus infection.

This clonotype has more than one count but fewer than ten. This may come from a read error, since a much larger clone is one base off. The V call is TRBV11-1, the J call TRBJ2-2; perhaps D is TRBD1 or TRBD2 (5 bases each). From germline, CDR1 is SGHAT and CDR2 FQDESV (reference sequence). The CDR3 is 15 residues long. The CDR3 DNA follows: TGTGCCAGCAGCAAATTAGGGGTAAAGACCGGGGAGCTGGTTTTT. It translates to CASSKLGVKTGELVF.

This clonotype has a count of ten or more. V and J are TRBV29-1 and TRBJ2-1; perhaps TRBD1 as D (6 bases). V lost 3 bases and J lost 0, with 18 bases in between. The germline CDR1 and CDR2 sequences are SQVTM and ANQGSEA. The CDR3 consists of 17 residues. CDR3 DNA sequence: TGCAGCGTTGATCCCCTTACAGGGATGAACTCCTACAATGAGCAGTTCTTC. Amino acids: CSVDPLTGMNSYNEQFF.

Concerning this clonotype: This may stem from a read error, because a much larger clone lies one nucleotide away. V is TRBV10-3 and J is TRBJ2-5, with TRBD1 identical over 8 bases. The length of the CDR3 is 14 residues. CDR1 and CDR2 (germline): ENHRY, SYGVKD. CDR3 nucleotide sequence: TGTACCATCAGCAGACAGGGGTCAAAAGAGACCCAGTACTTC. It is translated as CTISRQGSKETQYF.

On this clonotype itself: A single base separates this from a much larger clone, so it may be a read error. This rearrangement joins TRBV11-1 to TRBJ1-1; D is uncertain. Germline CDR1 reads SGHAT; CDR2 reads FQDESV (reference sequence). V gave up 8 bases and J gave up 2 bases, with 12 bases separating them. The CDR3 length is 13 residues. The CDR3 loop is CASDHGRNTEAFF. The CDR3 DNA is TGTGCCAGCGACCACGGGCGAAACACTGAAGCTTTCTTT.

Concerning this clonotype: Given the absence of the conserved phenylalanine or tryptophan at the CDR3 end, a read error is likely. This chain connects TRBV5-6 to TRBJ2-3; no firm D call. Trimming shortened V by 0 bases and J by 1 base, and 9 bases separated the two germline ends. This CDR3 region has 15 residues. CDR1 and CDR2 (germline): SGHDT, YYEEEE. The CDR3 DNA reads as TGTGCCAGCAGCTTGGTTGTGGGTGGCACAGATACGCAGTATTAT. It specifies CASSLVVGGTDTQYY.

As to this clonotype: A much bigger clone sits one base away, suggesting this may be a read error. The rearrangement uses TRBV5-6 and TRBJ2-7, with no clear D. This CDR3 has 15 residues. V lost 4 bases and J lost 3, with 17 bases in between. CDR1 is SGHDT, CDR2 YYEEEE, per germline. CDR3 bases: TGTGCCAGCAGCCGAGGCCCCCAACCGGTCTACGAGCAGTACTTC. It codes for CASSRGPQPVYEQYF.

Turning to this clonotype: An end of the junction differs from the germline gene, which may be a read error. The J gene is TRBJ2-7, the V gene TRBV11-2, with D tentatively TRBD1 (6 bases). The V gene's germline CDR1 is SGHAT and CDR2 FQNNGV. The CDR3 totals 15 residues. CDR3 residues: CANSLSRDISYEKYF. CDR3 DNA: TGTGCCAACAGCTTATCCCGGGACATCTCCTACGAGAAGTACTTC.

V usage is TRBV6-2 or TRBV6-3 and J usage is TRBJ2-5; 12 positions agree with TRBD2. This CDR3 has 16 amino acids. CDR1 is MNHEY, CDR2 SVGEGT, per germline. The V segment lost 2 bases and the J segment 5 bases; nucleotides outside the gene matches: 6. DNA of the CDR3: TGTGCCAGCAGTTACGGGCTAGCGGGAGGGGCGGAGACCCAGTACTTC. This sequence encodes CASSYGLAGGAETQYF.

This clonotype was recorded a few times. Given a much more abundant clone one base away, this may be a read error. The CDR3 loop is CASSQGDRGGDYTF. The CDR3 region has the DNA TGCGCCAGCAGCCAGGGGGACAGGGGGGGAGACTACACCTTC. The chain links TRBV4-1 to TRBJ1-2, with 11 bases lining up with TRBD1. The trim removed 3 bases at V and 10 bases at J, leaving 7 bases unmatched. Germline CDR1 MGHRA, CDR2 YSYEKL. The CDR3 has 14 amino acids.

Remarks on this clonotype: A much larger clone differs from this one at a single base, so this may be a read error. The chain uses TRBV6-6 and TRBJ2-7; tentative D call: TRBD1 (5 bases). The CDR3 covers 12 residues. Germline V lookup: CDR1 MNHNY, CDR2 SVGAGI (reference sequence). The CDR3 DNA sequence: TGTGCCGGCAGCGCAGGGAACTACGAGCAGTACTTC. Its translation: CAGSAGNYEQYF.

The chain couples TRBV11-2 to TRBJ2-4; D remains unclear. From germline, CDR1 is SGHAT and CDR2 FQNNGV. V shed 5 bases and J shed 1 base, with 9 bases lying between them. This CDR3 region has 14 residues. The CDR3 DNA follows: TGTGCCAGCAGCCTTACAGAGGCCAAAAACATTCAGTACTTC. As protein: CASSLTEAKNIQYF.

The V and J genes are TRBV5-1 and TRBJ2-7; the D gene is possibly TRBD2 (5 bases). V lost 0 bases and J lost 5, with 9 bases in between. The germline V gene has CDR1 SGHRS and CDR2 YFSETQ. The CDR3 contains 13 residues. The chain's CDR3 is CASSLVQRNEQYF. The CDR3 region has the DNA TGCGCCAGCAGCTTGGTTCAGCGGAACGAGCAGTACTTC.

As for this clonotype: A much larger clone lies one base from this, so it may be a read error. The chain uses TRBV5-6 and TRBJ2-6, with D tentatively TRBD1 (5 bases). The CDR3 length is 14 residues. Germline values: CDR1 SGHDT, CDR2 YYEEEE. Here the CDR3 DNA reads TGTGCCAGCAGCTTGAATCCTGGGGCCAACGTCCTGGCTTTC. Its protein is CASSLNPGANVLAF. Full variable domain (rest looked up from reference TRBV5-6 and TRBJ2-6): DAGVTQSPTHLIKTRGQQVTLRCSPKSGHDTVSWYQQALGQGPQFIFQYYEEEERQRGNFPDRFSGHQFPNYSSELNVNALLLGDSALYLCASSLNPGANVLAFGAGSRLTVL.

CDR3 sequence reads: CASSRLGLASVGQFF. As DNA, the CDR3 is TGTGCCAGCAGTCGGCTGGGACTAGCGTCGGTTGGACAGTTCTTC. V gene TRBV28 combines with J gene TRBJ2-1; the match to TRBD2 covers 10 bases. V lost 5 bases to trimming and J lost 13 bases; unmatched junction nucleotides: 14. This CDR3 has 15 amino acids. CDR1 MDHEN and CDR2 SYDVKM come from the germline V gene.

The chain uses TRBV28 and TRBJ2-1, with TRBD2 identical over 8 bases. The CDR3 sequence is 15 residues long. The germline gives CDR1 MDHEN, CDR2 SYDVKM. Unmatched junction bases numbered 9, after V lost 5 bases and J lost 6 bases. The CDR3 protein is CASSLRTSLRNEQFF. CDR3 DNA sequence: TGTGCCAGCAGTCTCCGGACTAGCCTTCGCAATGAGCAGTTCTTC.

In regard to this clonotype: As the CDR3 is not closed by the conserved phenylalanine or tryptophan, this likely results from a read error. Because the CDR3's place on the DNA is in doubt, the DNA is left out and the CDR3 is given as listed by TCRdb. V is TRBV11-1 and J is TRBJ1-6; TRBD1 is taken as the D call from the table, unchecked against the DNA. Germline CDR1 reads SGHAT; CDR2 reads FQDESV (reference sequence). Counting both end residues, the CDR3 totals 15 amino acids. The CDR3 reads CASSRAGQYNSPRHL.

The sample holds one count of this clonotype. A single base separates this from a much larger clone, so it may be a read error. The J gene is TRBJ2-7, the V gene TRBV28, with D maybe TRBD1 (5 bases). The V and J ends lost 1 base and 5 bases respectively, with 12 bases between them. Germline CDR1 and CDR2: MDHEN and SYDVKM. This CDR3 has 14 amino acids. The CDR3 DNA sequence: TGTGCCAGCAGTTTATCTGCAGGGCCCCACGAGCAGTACTTC. This codes for CASSLSAGPHEQYF.

A word on this clonotype: One junction end disagrees with the germline gene, perhaps due to a read error. The V call is TRBV29-1, the J call TRBJ2-1; D is possibly TRBD2 (6 bases). Germline V lookup: CDR1 SQVTM, CDR2 ANQGSEA. CDR3 length: 14 residues. CDR3 protein: CSVGASVTYNEQFF. The CDR3 coding sequence is TGTAGCGTTGGGGCTAGCGTAACCTACAATGAGCAGTTCTTC.

About this clonotype itself: Germline and junction disagree at one end, which may indicate a read error. V is TRBV6-5 and J is TRBJ1-1; D may be TRBD1 (6 bases). CDR1 MNHEY and CDR2 SVGAGI come from the germline V gene. There are 12 residues in the CDR3. CDR3 residues: CTSRKGTGRAFF. In DNA, the CDR3 is TGTACCAGCAGGAAGGGAACAGGGAGGGCTTTCTTT.

In the case of this clonotype: The junction does not match germline at one end; this may be a read error. This sequence joins TRBV12-3 or TRBV12-4 and TRBJ2-3, with TRBD2 identical over 10 bases. The CDR3 covers 15 residues. CDR3 residues: CTSSFSLSSGSAQYF. The CDR3 DNA is TGTACCAGCAGTTTCTCCCTATCTAGCGGGAGCGCGCAGTATTTT.

V gene TRBV19 combines with J gene TRBJ1-1; tentative D call: TRBD1 (5 bases). V was clipped by 6 bases and J by 4 bases, with 15 bases between them. Germline V CDR1 and CDR2: LNHDA, SQIVND (reference sequence). This CDR3 contains 14 residues. The CDR3: CASSSDRLLTEAFF. CDR3 nucleotide sequence: TGTGCCAGTAGCTCCGACAGATTACTCACTGAAGCTTTCTTT. Supplemented by reference TRBV19 and TRBJ1-1, the full variable domain reads DGGITQSPKYLFRKEGQNVTLSCEQNLNHDAMYWYRQDPGQGLRLIYYSQIVNDFQKGDIAEGYSVSREKKESFPLTVTSAQKNPTAFYLCASSSDRLLTEAFFGQGTRLTVV.

The table lists this clonotype with a few counts. The CDR3 carries no conserved terminal phenylalanine or tryptophan, so it likely arises from a read error. V usage is TRBV5-6 and J usage is TRBJ2-5, with D uncertain. Germline CDR1 reads SGHDT; CDR2 reads YYEEEE. Between the trimmed V and J ends, which lost 1 base and 2 bases, there was a span of 9 bases. The CDR3 has 14 amino acids. The DNA of the CDR3 is TGTGCCAGCAGCTTGCTAACTGTACAAGAGACCCAGTACTTG. This translates into CASSLLTVQETQYL.

This clonotype was seen only a few times. V usage is TRBV28 and J usage is TRBJ1-6; D uncertain. The V end was cut by 7 bases, the J end by 7 bases, with 14 bases between. The CDR3 spans 14 residues. CDR1 MDHEN and CDR2 SYDVKM come from the germline V gene. As DNA, the CDR3 is TGTGCCAGCACAGGCTCCCCTGTAAATTCACCCCTCCACTTT. It codes for CASTGSPVNSPLHF.

The chain uses TRBV11-2 and TRBJ2-7; D is undetermined. The V and J ends lost 1 base and 2 bases respectively, with 9 bases between them. Germline values: CDR1 SGHAT, CDR2 FQNNGV. This CDR3 contains 14 residues. In DNA, the CDR3 is TGTGCCAGCAGCTTAGTCGCACTTCCCTACGAGCAGTACTTC. This translates into CASSLVALPYEQYF.

This clonotype has a handful of counts. V usage is TRBV5-1 and J usage is TRBJ2-3, with 7 bases matching TRBD2. The CDR3 is made up of 15 amino acids. V gave up 9 bases and J gave up 0 bases; unmatched junction bases: 10. Looked up from germline, CDR1 is SGHRS and CDR2 is YFSETQ. In DNA form, the CDR3 reads TGCGCCACGGGGAGGGAGGGCCGCAGCACAGATACGCAGTATTTT. It yields the protein CATGREGRSTDTQYF. Full variable domain (missing parts from reference TRBV5-1 and TRBJ2-3): KAGVTQTPRYLIKTRGQQVTLSCSPISGHRSVSWYQQTPGQGLQFLFEYFSETQRNKGNFPGRFSGRQFSNSRSEMNVSTLELGDSALYLCATGREGRSTDTQYFGPGTRLTVL.

With regard to this clonotype: A read error may account for a junction end that differs from germline. The genes are TRBV11-2 and TRBJ2-7; D not resolved. Germline V gene sequence: CDR1 SGHAT, CDR2 FQNNGV. The CDR3 has 12 amino acids. The CDR3 is CASGLDRREQCF. The CDR3 nucleotides read TGTGCCAGCGGCTTAGATCGCCGAGAGCAGTGCTTC. Filled out from reference TRBV11-2 and TRBJ2-7, the complete variable domain reads EAGVAQSPRYKIIEKRQSVAFWCNPISGHATLYWYQQILGQGPKLLIQFQNNGVVDDSQLPKDRFSAERLKGVDSTLKIQPAKLEDSAVYLCASGLDRREQCFGPGTRLTVT.

This chain links TRBV11-2 with TRBJ2-6, with no clear D. The CDR3 runs to 15 residues. The V end was cut by 3 bases, the J end by 3 bases, with 9 bases between. Per the germline V gene, CDR1 is SGHAT and CDR2 is FQNNGV. CDR3 coding DNA: TGTGCCAGCAGCTTGGACGAGGATGGGGCCAACGTCCTGACTTTC. As protein: CASSLDEDGANVLTF.

In regard to this clonotype: A read error is possible here, since a much larger clone lies one base away. The genes are TRBV6-6 and TRBJ1-4, with TRBD1 matching 9 bases. Looked up from germline, CDR1 is MNHNY and CDR2 is SVGAGI (reference sequence). The CDR3 spans 14 residues. The CDR3 sequence: CTSSRDRVDEKLFF. The DNA for the CDR3 is TGTACCAGCAGCAGGGACAGGGTAGATGAAAAACTGTTTTTT.

This clonotype was seen a single time. This is likely a read error, given that the CDR3 carries no conserved phenylalanine or tryptophan at its end. The chain combines TRBV6-1 with TRBJ2-3, with TRBD2 matching over 7 bases. This CDR3 is built from 16 residues. CDR1 and CDR2 (germline): MNHNS, SASEGT. Trimming took 8 bases from V and 4 from J; bases not matched to a gene: 15. The CDR3 protein is CASGEGRVFRPDTQYV. The CDR3 nucleotides read TGTGCCAGCGGGGAGGGCAGGGTATTCCGTCCAGATACGCAGTATGTT.